This is a list of T cell receptor beta chains from one sample in a study of cytomegalovirus exposure and HLA in healthy donors. Profiling relied on immunoSEQ multiplex PCR, and the TCRdb table lists in-frame clones only, not all of them. The repertoire includes some 130,000 clones, 70% to 80% of them detected once, and 2.9% sits in the top ten. Specimen: PBMCs. These receptors all come from a human donor in good health. The CDR3 runs from the conserved cysteine through the conserved F or W. The order of the fields is J gene, V gene, CDR3 protein.

>NA|TRBV2
CASSLQGYEQYF
>TRBJ2-5|TRBV4-2
CASSATSGGRGGETQYF
>TRBJ2-7|TRBV5-1
CASTKGGSYEQYF
>TRBJ2-3|TRBV19
CASTLSKREADTQYF
>TRBJ2-7|TRBV27
CASSSRTSANPLYEQYF
>TRBJ2-5|TRBV9
CASSFRGQETQYF
>TRBJ2-1|TRBV18
CASSALAGVSSEQFF
>TRBJ1-2|TRBV6-5
CASSLTGGAGGGYTF
>TRBJ1-5|TRBV6-1
CASSEVGGNQPQHF
>TRBJ1-5|TRBV29-1
CSVLGTHNQPQHF
>TRBJ2-1|TRBV5-4
CASSGWGGRGNEQFF
>TRBJ2-1|TRBV18
CASSPVSSGYNEQFF
>TRBJ2-7|TRBV2
CASSGSGSLYEQYF
>TRBJ2-2|TRBV28
CASSRTLVTGELFF
>TRBJ1-2|TRBV6-5
CASSYSYGETYGYTF
>TRBJ1-5|TRBV6-1
CASSEGQGGAVGNQPQHF
>TRBJ2-7|TRBV27
CASGLAGAREQYF
>TRBJ2-7|TRBV19
CASTPTGAYEQYF
>TRBJ2-3|TRBV7-8
CASSHATGRTDTQYF
>TRBJ1-4|TRBV27
CASQGLFGEKLFF
>TRBJ2-7|TRBV9
CASSVDYRAYEQYF
>TRBJ2-7|TRBV5-1
CASSLDAGQDYEQYF
>TRBJ2-7|TRBV10-3
CAISESAPYEQYF
>TRBJ1-5|TRBV30
CAWSGTNNDQPQHF
>TRBJ2-3|TRBV19
CASSTSAGTQYF
>TRBJ2-5|TRBV2
CANSASGRSIETQYF
>TRBJ1-6|TRBV5-1
CASSLFGPGTGRDSPLHF
>TRBJ1-4|TRBV6-5
CATKDGTDYEKLFF
>TRBJ2-1|TRBV6-5
CASSPSTGAGNEQFF
>TRBJ1-6|TRBV2
CASIRDSQRSYNSPLHF
>TRBJ2-3|TRBV7-7
CASSLGLARTDTQYF
>TRBJ2-2|TRBV18
CASSALPGFNTGELFF
>TRBJ2-1|TRBV23-1
CASSQSPLSSSYNEQFF
>TRBJ1-2|TRBV10-3
CAIRSRPGDYGYTF
>TRBJ2-3|TRBV10-3
CAIRTLTDTQYF
>TRBJ2-1|TRBV15
CATSRELAGGPSLNEQFF
>TRBJ2-5|TRBV7-7
CASSRTSGETQYF
>TRBJ1-6|TRBV27
CASSTPSGGVGNSPLHF
>TRBJ1-2|TRBV28
CASSLAVPGGYTF
>TRBJ1-6|TRBV11-2
CASSNTGVYENSPLHF
>TRBJ1-5|TRBV5-1
CASSPGQGNNQPQHF
>TRBJ2-6|TRBV5-4
CASSLVWGSGANVLTF
>TRBJ1-2|TRBV7-2
CASRPNGDYYGYTF
>TRBJ1-2|TRBV6-1
CASSEGGTGGRVGGYTF
>TRBJ1-1|TRBV11-1
CASSFRGTTEAFF
>TRBJ1-6|TRBV7-8
CASSLRPTGNSPLHF
>TRBJ2-7|TRBV2
CASVSGTGRYEQYF
>TRBJ2-7|TRBV28
CASSPGTSDYEQYF
>TRBJ1-5|TRBV18
CASSRNRDQPQHF
>TRBJ2-5|TRBV5-1
CASTLGLGGETQYF
>TRBJ2-7|TRBV21-1
CAGGGPSYEQYF
>TRBJ1-4|TRBV4-3
CASSQNRGLKLFF
>TRBJ2-1|TRBV6-6
CASRITQGAYNEQFF
>TRBJ1-4|TRBV4-2
CASSQDLRWGVAEKLFF
>TRBJ1-1|TRBV4-3
CASSQGVIGMNTEAFF
>TRBJ1-5|TRBV2
CASSDIRGQPQHF
>TRBJ2-1|TRBV7-9
CASSLPGTSGVTYNEQFF